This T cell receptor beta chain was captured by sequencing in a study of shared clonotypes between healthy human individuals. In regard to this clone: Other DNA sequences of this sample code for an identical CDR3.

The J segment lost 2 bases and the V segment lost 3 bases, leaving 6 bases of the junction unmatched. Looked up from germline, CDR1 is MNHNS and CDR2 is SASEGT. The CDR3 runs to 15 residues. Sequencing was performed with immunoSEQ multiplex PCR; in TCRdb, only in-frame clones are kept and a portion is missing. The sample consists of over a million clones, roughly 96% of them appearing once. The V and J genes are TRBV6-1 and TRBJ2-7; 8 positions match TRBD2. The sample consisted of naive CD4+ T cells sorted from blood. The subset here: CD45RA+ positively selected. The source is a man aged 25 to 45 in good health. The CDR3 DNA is TGTGCCAGCAGTGATGGGCTAGCGGGCCCCTACGAGCAGTACTTC. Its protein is CASSDGLAGPYEQYF.